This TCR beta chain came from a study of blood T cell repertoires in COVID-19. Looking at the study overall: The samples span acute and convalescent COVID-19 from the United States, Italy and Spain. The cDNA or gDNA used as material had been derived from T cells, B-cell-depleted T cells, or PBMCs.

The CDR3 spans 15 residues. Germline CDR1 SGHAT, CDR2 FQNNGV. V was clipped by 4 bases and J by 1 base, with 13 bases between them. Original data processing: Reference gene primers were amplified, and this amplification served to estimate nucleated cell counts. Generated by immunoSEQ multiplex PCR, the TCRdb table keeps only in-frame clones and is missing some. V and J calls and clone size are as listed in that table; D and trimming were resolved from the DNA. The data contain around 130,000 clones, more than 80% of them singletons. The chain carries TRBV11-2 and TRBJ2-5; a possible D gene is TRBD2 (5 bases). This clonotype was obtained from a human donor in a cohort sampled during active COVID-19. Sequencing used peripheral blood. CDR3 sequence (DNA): TGTGCCAGCAGCTCGGGAACCTTAATCCAAGAGACCCAGTACTTC. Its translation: CASSSGTLIQETQYF.